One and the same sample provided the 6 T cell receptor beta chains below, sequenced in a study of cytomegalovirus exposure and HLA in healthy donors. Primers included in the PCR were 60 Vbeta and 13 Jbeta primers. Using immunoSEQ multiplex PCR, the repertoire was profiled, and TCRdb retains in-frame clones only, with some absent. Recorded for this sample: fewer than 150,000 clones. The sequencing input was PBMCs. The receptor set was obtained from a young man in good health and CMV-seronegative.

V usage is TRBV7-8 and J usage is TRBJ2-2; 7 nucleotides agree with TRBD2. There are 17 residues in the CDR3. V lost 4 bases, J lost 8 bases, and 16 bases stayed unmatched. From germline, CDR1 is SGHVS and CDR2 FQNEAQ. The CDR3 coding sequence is TGTGCCAGCAGCTCTCATGGCCTAGCGGACCTTTCGGGGGAGCTGTTTTTT. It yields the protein CASSSHGLADLSGELFF.

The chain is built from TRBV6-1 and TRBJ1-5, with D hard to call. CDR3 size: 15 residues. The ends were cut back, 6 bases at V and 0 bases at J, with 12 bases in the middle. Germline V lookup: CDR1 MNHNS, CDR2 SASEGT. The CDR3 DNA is TGTGCCAGCAGGAACGGAGCATATAGCAATCAGCCCCAGCATTTT. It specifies CASRNGAYSNQPQHF.

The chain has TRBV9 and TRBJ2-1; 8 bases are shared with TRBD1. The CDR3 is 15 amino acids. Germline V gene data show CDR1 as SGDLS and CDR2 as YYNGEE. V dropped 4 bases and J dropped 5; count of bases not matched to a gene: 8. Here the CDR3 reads CASSRTPTGDNEQFF. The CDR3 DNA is TGTGCCAGCAGCCGTACCCCGACAGGGGACAATGAGCAGTTCTTC.

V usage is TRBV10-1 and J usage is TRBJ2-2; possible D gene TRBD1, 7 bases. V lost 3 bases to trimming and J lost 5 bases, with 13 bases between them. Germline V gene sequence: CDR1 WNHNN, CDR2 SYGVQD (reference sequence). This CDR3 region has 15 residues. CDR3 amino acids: CASSDQGGRTGELFF. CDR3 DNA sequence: TGCGCCAGCAGTGATCAGGGGGGAAGGACCGGGGAGCTGTTTTTT.

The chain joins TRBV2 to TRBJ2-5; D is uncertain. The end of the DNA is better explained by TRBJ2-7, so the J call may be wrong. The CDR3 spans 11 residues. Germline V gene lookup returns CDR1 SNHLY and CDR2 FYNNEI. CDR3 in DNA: TGTGCCAGCAGGACAAGCTACGAGCAGTACTTC. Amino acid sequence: CASRTSYEQYF.

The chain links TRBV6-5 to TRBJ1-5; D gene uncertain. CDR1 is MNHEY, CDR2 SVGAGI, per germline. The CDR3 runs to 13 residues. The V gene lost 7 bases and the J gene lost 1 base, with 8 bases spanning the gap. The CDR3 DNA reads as TGTGCCAGCAAGCGCGACAGCAATCAGCCCCAGCATTTT. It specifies CASKRDSNQPQHF.